A selection of T cell receptor beta chains follows, all from one sample in a study of blood T cell repertoires in COVID-19. Repertoires were generated with immunoSEQ multiplex PCR, while TCRdb's copy carries only in-frame clones and drops some. The table shows around 37,000 clones, with more than 85% occurring only once. The sequenced material came from peripheral blood. Source of these receptors: a woman aged 80 or over with acute or convalescent COVID-19. CDR3s include the opening cysteine and the closing phenylalanine or tryptophan. The D gene is left open where the match is weak. Size values are once, few and many counts, or a class for expanded clones, and some rows have none.

D gene,J gene,V gene,clone size,CDR3 DNA,CDR3 protein
-,TRBJ1-1,TRBV7-6,-,TGTGCCAGCAGCTCCCAGGCGGAGGGGAACACTGAAGCTTTCTTT,CASSSQAEGNTEAFF
-,TRBJ1-5,TRBV19,-,TGTGCCAGTAGTATTAGACAGCCGGGCATCAGCCCCCAGCATTTT,CASSIRQPGISPQHF
-,TRBJ2-3,TRBV4-2,once,TGTGCCAGCAGCCAAGTGATACGGACGACAGATCGGTCGCAGTATTTT,CASSQVIRTTDRSQYF
-,TRBJ1-4,TRBV3-1/TRBV3-2,-,TGTGCCAGCAGCCAATCAGGCCTTTCAACTAATGAAAAACTGTTTTTT,CASSQSGLSTNEKLFF
TRBD1,TRBJ1-6,TRBV7-2,-,TGTGCCAGCAGCTTAGTTACAGGGGGAAATTCACCCCTCCACTTT,CASSLVTGGNSPLHF
-,TRBJ1-1,TRBV5-4,-,TGTGCCAGCAGCTCCGGGGGGCTGAGGGGGGAGGCGAGCTTT,CASSSGGLRGEASF
-,TRBJ1-1,TRBV18,-,TGTGCCAGCTCACCACAGGAAGTCAAACGGGGCACTGAAGCTTTCTTT,CASSPQEVKRGTEAFF
-,TRBJ2-1,TRBV14,-,TGTGCCAGCAGCCGTTTGGAGGGCCCGAATCACAATGAGCAGTTCTTC,CASSRLEGPNHNEQFF
TRBD1,TRBJ1-6,TRBV5-1,-,TGCGCCAGCAGCTGGGCACAGGGGTATAATTCACCCCTCCACTTT,CASSWAQGYNSPLHF
-,TRBJ2-2,TRBV2,-,TGTGCCAGCAGTGATTTAAGTGGCAGAAAGAACACCGGGGAGCTGTTTTTT,CASSDLSGRKNTGELFF
TRBD1,TRBJ1-2,TRBV5-5,once,TGTGCCAGCAGCCCGCAGACAGGGGAAGGATATGGCTACACCTTC,CASSPQTGEGYGYTF
TRBD1,TRBJ1-3,TRBV6-6,once,TGTGCCAGCCGACAGGGATCTGGAAACACCATATATTTT,CASRQGSGNTIYF
-,TRBJ2-2,TRBV12-5,-,TGTGCTAGTGGTTTGGGCGGCACCGGGGAGCTGTTTTTT,CASGLGGTGELFF
-,TRBJ2-1,TRBV19,-,TGTGCCAGTAGTATAGTTTCCGGAGCCAATGAGCAGTTCTTC,CASSIVSGANEQFF
-,TRBJ1-1,TRBV10-3,-,TGTGCCATCAGTGAGTTGGGCAGAAGGAACACTGAAGCTTTCTTT,CAISELGRRNTEAFF
-,TRBJ1-5,TRBV4-3,-,TGCGCCAGCAGCCAAGATTGGAGAGCCGGCGTGGAGCATTTT,CASSQDWRAGVEHF
-,TRBJ1-1,TRBV12-5,-,TGTGCTAGTGGTTTGATTCTTCAGGGGTTGAACACTGAAGCTTTCTTT,CASGLILQGLNTEAFF
-,TRBJ1-1,TRBV2,-,TGTGCCAGCAGTTTTGACACAATTCTGAACACTGAAGCTTTCTTT,CASSFDTILNTEAFF
-,TRBJ2-5,TRBV20-1,-,TGCAGTGCTAGTCCTTCCGAGGAAACCCAGTACTTC,CSASPSEETQYF
TRBD1,TRBJ1-4,TRBV5-1,-,TGCGCCAGCAGCCCGGACAGGTCTAATGAAAAACTGTTTTTT,CASSPDRSNEKLFF
TRBD1,TRBJ2-7,TRBV3-1/TRBV3-2,-,TGTGCCAGCAGCCAACTGACAGGGAACGAGCAGTACTTC,CASSQLTGNEQYF
-,TRBJ1-2,TRBV6-1,-,TGTGCCAGCAGTGAACCGCAGGTTACGACCTTC,CASSEPQVTTF
TRBD2,TRBJ2-1,TRBV30,-,TGTGCCTGGAGTGTTAGCGGGGGGGCCTTAGGTGAGCAGTTCTTC,CAWSVSGGALGEQFF
-,TRBJ1-1,TRBV6-2/TRBV6-3,-,TGTGCCAGCAGCCCCAGACAGGTCCTGAACACTGAAGCTTTCTTT,CASSPRQVLNTEAFF
-,TRBJ1-1,TRBV5-1,-,TGCGCCAGCAGCTTGGATGGCAGGGATGGCACTGAAGCTTTCTTT,CASSLDGRDGTEAFF
-,TRBJ1-4,TRBV19,-,TGTGCCAGTAGTCTTATTTCAACTAATGAAAAACTGTTTTTT,CASSLISTNEKLFF
TRBD1,TRBJ1-5,TRBV7-2,-,TGTGCCAGCAGCTTTGGACAGGGAGGCAATCAGCCCCAGCATTTT,CASSFGQGGNQPQHF
TRBD2,TRBJ2-5,TRBV2,-,TGTGCCAGCAGTCAAAGCGGGGGGAGCCAAGAGACCCAGTACTTC,CASSQSGGSQETQYF
TRBD1,TRBJ2-5,TRBV11-2,-,TGTGCCAGCAGCAGCCAACAGGGGAATCCAGAGACCCAGTACTTC,CASSSQQGNPETQYF
TRBD1,TRBJ1-1,TRBV19,-,TGTGCCAGTTACATAACAGGGGGCACTGAAGCTTTCTTT,CASYITGGTEAFF
TRBD2,TRBJ2-7,TRBV7-2,-,TGTGCCAGCAGCTTAGCGGGGAGGGCGGGCGAGCAGTACTTC,CASSLAGRAGEQYF
TRBD2,TRBJ2-7,TRBV7-9,-,TGTGCCAGCAGCTTAGGACTAGCGGGAGACTCCTACGAGCAGTACTTC,CASSLGLAGDSYEQYF
TRBD1,TRBJ1-1,TRBV29-1,-,TGCAGCGTCGGGGGTGACAGGGGTAGGGCTGAAGCTTTCTTT,CSVGGDRGRAEAFF
TRBD1,TRBJ2-1,TRBV5-4,few,TGTGCCAGCAGCGGACAGGGGCAGGACTACAATGAGCAGTTCTTC,CASSGQGQDYNEQFF
-,TRBJ1-1,TRBV29-1,-,TGCAGCGTTGAAGAGGACCCCGGGACAGAAGCTTTCTTT,CSVEEDPGTEAFF
TRBD1,TRBJ1-1,TRBV5-1,-,TGCGCCAGCAGCCCCCAGGGGGCGAACACTGAAGCTTTCTTT,CASSPQGANTEAFF
TRBD1,TRBJ2-5,TRBV15,-,TGTGCCACCAGCAGACAACGACAGGGGACCTGGGAGACCCAGTACTTC,CATSRQRQGTWETQYF
-,TRBJ1-2,TRBV19,-,TGTGCCAGCCACACTACATCCGAATCCTATGGCTACACCTTC,CASHTTSESYGYTF
TRBD1,TRBJ1-4,TRBV7-9,once,TGTGCCAGCAGCCCCCACGGACAGGGGGGCGAAAAACTGTTTTTT,CASSPHGQGGEKLFF
TRBD1,TRBJ1-4,TRBV5-1,-,TGCGCCAGCAGCTCAAGCGGGACAGGGGTTTATGAAAAACTGTTTTTT,CASSSSGTGVYEKLFF
-,TRBJ1-1,TRBV13,-,TGTGCCAGCAGCTTAACAGGACCCGGAAAGGCTTTCTTT,CASSLTGPGKAFF
-,TRBJ1-1,TRBV2,once,TGTGCCAGCAGTATTACAGGGAGCTCAGTCAGTCCTGAAGCTTTCTTT,CASSITGSSVSPEAFF
TRBD2,TRBJ2-5,TRBV7-9,-,TGTGCCAGCACGGATAGGACTAGCGGCCCCAAAATACAAGAGACCCAGTACTTC,CASTDRTSGPKIQETQYF
-,TRBJ2-3,TRBV19,-,TGTGCCAGTAGTATTCGTCAGGCGGGGTTCGAGGATACGCAGTATTTT,CASSIRQAGFEDTQYF
-,TRBJ2-7,TRBV7-9,-,TGTGCCAGCAGCCGACTAGGCTACGAGCAGTACTTC,CASSRLGYEQYF
-,TRBJ1-1,TRBV11-2,-,TGTGCCAGCAGCTTAGTGGAGGGGACTGAAGCTTTCTTT,CASSLVEGTEAFF
-,TRBJ2-7,TRBV7-8,-,TGTGCCAGCAGCTTAGCGGCAATTCCCTACGAGCAGTACTTC,CASSLAAIPYEQYF
-,TRBJ2-5,TRBV7-9,-,TGTGCCAGCAGCTTAGGGGCAGGGGACACTCAAGAGACCCAGTACTTC,CASSLGAGDTQETQYF
-,TRBJ1-5,TRBV12-3/TRBV12-4,-,TGTGCCAGCAGTTTACAGAGCAATCAGCCCCAGCATTTT,CASSLQSNQPQHF
TRBD1,TRBJ1-1,TRBV6-5,-,TGTGCCAGCACCGCTACAGGGGGCAGAGGAGCTTTCTTT,CASTATGGRGAFF
TRBD2,TRBJ2-7,TRBV7-2,-,TGTGCCAGCGGGGACTACCCTTACGAGCAGTACTTC,CASGDYPYEQYF